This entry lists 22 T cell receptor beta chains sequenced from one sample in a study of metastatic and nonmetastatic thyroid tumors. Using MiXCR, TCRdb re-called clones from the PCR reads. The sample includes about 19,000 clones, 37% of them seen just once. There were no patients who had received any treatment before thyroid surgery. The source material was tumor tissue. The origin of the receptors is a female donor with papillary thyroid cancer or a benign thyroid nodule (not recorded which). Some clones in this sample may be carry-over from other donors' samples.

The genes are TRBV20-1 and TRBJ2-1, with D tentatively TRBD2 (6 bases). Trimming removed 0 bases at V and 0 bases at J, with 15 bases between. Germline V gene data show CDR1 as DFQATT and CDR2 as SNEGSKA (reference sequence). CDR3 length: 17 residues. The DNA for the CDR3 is TGCAGTGCTAGAGATCTCCGGGCGCGGGGCTCCTACAATGAGCAGTTCTTC. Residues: CSARDLRARGSYNEQFF.

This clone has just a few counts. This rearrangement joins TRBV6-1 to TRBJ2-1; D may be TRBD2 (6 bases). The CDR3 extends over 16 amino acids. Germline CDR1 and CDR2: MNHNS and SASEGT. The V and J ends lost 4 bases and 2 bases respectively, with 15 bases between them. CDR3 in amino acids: CASSGSGLAPYNEQFF. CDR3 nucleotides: TGTGCCAGCAGTGGATCGGGTCTAGCGCCCTACAATGAGCAGTTCTTC.

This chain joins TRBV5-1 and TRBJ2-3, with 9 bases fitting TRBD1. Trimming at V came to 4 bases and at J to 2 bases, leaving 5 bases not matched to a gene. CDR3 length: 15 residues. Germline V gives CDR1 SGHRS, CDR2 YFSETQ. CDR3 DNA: TGCGCCAGCAGCCCCCGGACAGGGGACACAGATACGCAGTATTTT. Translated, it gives CASSPRTGDTDTQYF.

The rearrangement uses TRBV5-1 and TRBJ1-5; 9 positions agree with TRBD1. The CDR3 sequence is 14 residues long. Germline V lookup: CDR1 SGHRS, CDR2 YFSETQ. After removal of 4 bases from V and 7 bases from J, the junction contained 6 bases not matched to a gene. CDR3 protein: CASSPGQGWQPQHF. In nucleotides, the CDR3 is TGCGCCAGCAGCCCGGGACAGGGATGGCAGCCCCAGCATTTT.

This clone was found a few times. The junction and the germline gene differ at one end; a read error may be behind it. The CDR3 bases are TGTGCCAGCACCGAGTCCTATAATTCGCCCCTCCACTTT. Translating gives CASTESYNSPLHF. This chain connects TRBV2 to TRBJ1-6; D is undetermined. The CDR3 runs to 13 residues. Germline V gene sequence: CDR1 SNHLY, CDR2 FYNNEI. The full variable domain, completed using reference TRBV2 and TRBJ1-6, is EPEVTQTPSHQVTQMGQEVILRCVPISNHLYFYWYRQILGQKVEFLVSFYNNEISEKSEIFDDQFSVERPDGSNFTLKIRSTKLEDSAMYFCASTESYNSPLHFGNGTRLTVT.

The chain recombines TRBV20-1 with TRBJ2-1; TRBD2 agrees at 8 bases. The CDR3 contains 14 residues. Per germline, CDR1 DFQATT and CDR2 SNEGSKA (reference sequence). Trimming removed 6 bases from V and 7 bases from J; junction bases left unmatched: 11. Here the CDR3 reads CSANRPGGGNEQFF. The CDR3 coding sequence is TGCAGTGCCAATCGGCCCGGGGGGGGGAATGAGCAGTTCTTC.

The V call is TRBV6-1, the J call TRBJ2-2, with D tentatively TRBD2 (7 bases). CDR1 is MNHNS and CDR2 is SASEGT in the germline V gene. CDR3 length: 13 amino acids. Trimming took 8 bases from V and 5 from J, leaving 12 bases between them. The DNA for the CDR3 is TGTGCCAGCGAGGGGGGGCTGACCGGGGAGCTGTTTTTT. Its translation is CASEGGLTGELFF.

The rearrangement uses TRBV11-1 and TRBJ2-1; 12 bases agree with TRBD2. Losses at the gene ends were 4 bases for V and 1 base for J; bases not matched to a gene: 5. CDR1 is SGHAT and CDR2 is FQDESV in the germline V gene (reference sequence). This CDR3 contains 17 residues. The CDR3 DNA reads TGTGCCAGCAGCTCAGGACTAGCGGGAATATCCTACAATGAGCAGTTCTTC. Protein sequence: CASSSGLAGISYNEQFF.

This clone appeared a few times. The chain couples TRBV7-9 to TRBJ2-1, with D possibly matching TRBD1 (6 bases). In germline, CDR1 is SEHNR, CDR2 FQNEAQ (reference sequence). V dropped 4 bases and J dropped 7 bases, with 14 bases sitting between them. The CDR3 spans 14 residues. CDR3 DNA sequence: TGTGCCAGCAGCTCCACGAGGGGGAAGAATGAGCAGTTCTTC. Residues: CASSSTRGKNEQFF.

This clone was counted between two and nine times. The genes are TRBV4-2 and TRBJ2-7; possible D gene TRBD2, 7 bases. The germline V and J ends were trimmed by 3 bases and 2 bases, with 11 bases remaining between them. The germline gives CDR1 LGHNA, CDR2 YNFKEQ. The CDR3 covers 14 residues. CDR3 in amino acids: CASSQGGQTYEQYF. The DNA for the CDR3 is TGTGCCAGCAGCCAGGGGGGGCAGACCTACGAGCAGTACTTC.

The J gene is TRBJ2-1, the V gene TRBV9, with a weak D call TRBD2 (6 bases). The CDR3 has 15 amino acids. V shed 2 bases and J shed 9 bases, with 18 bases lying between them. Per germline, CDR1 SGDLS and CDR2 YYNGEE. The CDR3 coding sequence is TGTGCCAGCAGCGTTGCGGAGGGCCTAGTAGGTGAGCAGTTCTTC. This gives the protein CASSVAEGLVGEQFF.

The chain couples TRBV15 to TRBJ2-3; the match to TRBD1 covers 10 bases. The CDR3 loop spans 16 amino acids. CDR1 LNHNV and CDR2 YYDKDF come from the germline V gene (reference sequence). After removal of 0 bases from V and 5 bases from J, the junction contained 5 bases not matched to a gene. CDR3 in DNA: TGTGCCACCAGCAGAGACCGACAGGGGGCTGGAGATACGCAGTATTTT. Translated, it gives CATSRDRQGAGDTQYF.

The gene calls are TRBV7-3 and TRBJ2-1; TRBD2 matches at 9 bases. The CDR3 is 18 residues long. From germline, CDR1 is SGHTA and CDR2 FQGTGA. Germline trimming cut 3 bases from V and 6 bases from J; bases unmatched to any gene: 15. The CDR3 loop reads CASSFTNPLAGERNEQFF. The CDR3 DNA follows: TGTGCCAGCAGCTTCACCAACCCTTTAGCGGGGGAACGCAATGAGCAGTTCTTC.

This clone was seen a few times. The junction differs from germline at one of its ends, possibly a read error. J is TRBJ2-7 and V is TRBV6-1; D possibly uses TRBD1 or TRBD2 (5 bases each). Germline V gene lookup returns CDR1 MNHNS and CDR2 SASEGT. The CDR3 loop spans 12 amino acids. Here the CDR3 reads CASSEFRDGKIF. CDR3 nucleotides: TGTGCCAGCAGTGAATTCCGGGACGGGAAGATCTTC.

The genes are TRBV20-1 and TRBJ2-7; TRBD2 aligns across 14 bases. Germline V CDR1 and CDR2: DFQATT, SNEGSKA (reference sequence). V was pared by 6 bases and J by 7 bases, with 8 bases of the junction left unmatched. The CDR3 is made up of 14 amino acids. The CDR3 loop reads CSATAGLAGVEQYF. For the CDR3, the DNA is TGCAGTGCCACGGCGGGACTAGCGGGAGTTGAGCAGTACTTC.

In DNA form, the CDR3 reads TGTGCCAGCAGCTTTGGGGTCGGGGATACGCAGTATTTT. Its translation is CASSFGVGDTQYF. The chain is built from TRBV11-2 and TRBJ2-3; D remains ambiguous. Germline V gives CDR1 SGHAT, CDR2 FQNNGV. The length of the CDR3 is 13 residues. Trimming shortened V by 3 bases and J by 6 bases, and 10 bases separated the two germline ends.

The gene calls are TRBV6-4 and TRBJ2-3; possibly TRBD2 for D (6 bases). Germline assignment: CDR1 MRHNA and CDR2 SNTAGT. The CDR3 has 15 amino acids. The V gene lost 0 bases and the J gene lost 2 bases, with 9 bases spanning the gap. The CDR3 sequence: CASSDSGGTTDTQYF. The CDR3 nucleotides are TGTGCCAGCAGTGACTCTGGCGGGACCACAGATACGCAGTATTTT.

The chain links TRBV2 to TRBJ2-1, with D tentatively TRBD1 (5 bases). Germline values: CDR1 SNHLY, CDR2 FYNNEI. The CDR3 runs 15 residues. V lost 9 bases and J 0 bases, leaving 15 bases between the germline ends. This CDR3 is CASIRGISSYNEQFF. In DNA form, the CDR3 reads TGTGCCAGTATTAGGGGAATTAGCTCCTACAATGAGCAGTTCTTC.

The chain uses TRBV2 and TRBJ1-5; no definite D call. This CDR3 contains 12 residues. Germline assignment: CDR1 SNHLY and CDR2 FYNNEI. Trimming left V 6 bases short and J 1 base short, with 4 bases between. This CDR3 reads CASRDSNQPQHF. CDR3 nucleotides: TGTGCCAGCAGGGACAGCAATCAGCCCCAGCATTTT.

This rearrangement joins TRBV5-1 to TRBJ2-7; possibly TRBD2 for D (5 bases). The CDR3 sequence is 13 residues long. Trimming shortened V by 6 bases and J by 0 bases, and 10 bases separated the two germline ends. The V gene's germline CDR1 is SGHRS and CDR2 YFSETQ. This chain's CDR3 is CASKAGSSYEQYF. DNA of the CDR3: TGCGCCAGCAAGGCGGGCAGCTCCTACGAGCAGTACTTC.

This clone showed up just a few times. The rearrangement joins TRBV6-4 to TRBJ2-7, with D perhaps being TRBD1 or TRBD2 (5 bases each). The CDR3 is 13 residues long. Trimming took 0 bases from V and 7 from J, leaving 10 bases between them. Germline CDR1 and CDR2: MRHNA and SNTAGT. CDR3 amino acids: CASSDSWGREQYF. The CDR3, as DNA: TGTGCCAGCAGTGACTCGTGGGGGAGAGAGCAGTACTTC.

The CDR3 bases are TGCGCCAGCAGCTTGGGGATGGTTGCGGGACTCTCGGAGCAGTACTTC. Translation: CASSLGMVAGLSEQYF. J is TRBJ2-7 and V is TRBV5-1; possible D gene TRBD2, 6 bases. CDR3 length: 16 residues. The germline V gene encodes CDR1 SGHRS and CDR2 YFSETQ. Between the trimmed V and J ends, which lost 0 bases and 7 bases, there was a span of 20 bases. Supplemented by reference TRBV5-1 and TRBJ2-7, the full variable domain reads KAGVTQTPRYLIKTRGQQVTLSCSPISGHRSVSWYQQTPGQGLQFLFEYFSETQRNKGNFPGRFSGRQFSNSRSEMNVSTLELGDSALYLCASSLGMVAGLSEQYFGPGTRLTVT.